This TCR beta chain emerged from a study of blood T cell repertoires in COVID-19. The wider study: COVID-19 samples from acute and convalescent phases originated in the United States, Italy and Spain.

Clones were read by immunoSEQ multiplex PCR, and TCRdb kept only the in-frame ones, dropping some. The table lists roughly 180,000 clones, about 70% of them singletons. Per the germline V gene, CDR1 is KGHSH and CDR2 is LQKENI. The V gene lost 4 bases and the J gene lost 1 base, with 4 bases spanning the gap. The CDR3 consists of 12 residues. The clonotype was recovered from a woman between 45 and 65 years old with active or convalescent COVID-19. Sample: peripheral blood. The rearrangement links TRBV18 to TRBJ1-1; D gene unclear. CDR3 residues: CASSRENTEAFF. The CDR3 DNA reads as TGTGCCAGCTCACGCGAGAACACTGAAGCTTTCTTT. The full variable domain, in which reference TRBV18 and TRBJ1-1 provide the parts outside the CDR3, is NAGVMQNPRHLVRRRGQEARLRCSPMKGHSHVYWYRQLPEEGLKFMVYLQKENIIDESGMPKERFSAEFPKEGPSILRIQQVVRGDSAAYFCASSRENTEAFFGQGTRLTVV.